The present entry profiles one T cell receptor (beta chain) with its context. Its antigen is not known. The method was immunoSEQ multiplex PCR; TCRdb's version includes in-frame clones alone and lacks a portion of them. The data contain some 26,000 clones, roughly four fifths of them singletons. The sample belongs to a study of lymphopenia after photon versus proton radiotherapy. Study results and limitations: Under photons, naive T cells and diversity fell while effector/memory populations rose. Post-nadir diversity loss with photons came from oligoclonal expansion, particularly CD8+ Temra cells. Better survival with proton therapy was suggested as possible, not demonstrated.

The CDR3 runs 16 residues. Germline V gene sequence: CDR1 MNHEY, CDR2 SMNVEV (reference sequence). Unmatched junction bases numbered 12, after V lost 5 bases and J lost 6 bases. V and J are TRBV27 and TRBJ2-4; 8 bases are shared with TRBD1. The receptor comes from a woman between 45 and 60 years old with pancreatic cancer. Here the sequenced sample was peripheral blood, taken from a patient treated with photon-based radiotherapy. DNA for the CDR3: TGTGCCAGCAGTCCCTTCTCACAGGGGGGCTTAAACATTCAGTACTTC. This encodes CASSPFSQGGLNIQYF.